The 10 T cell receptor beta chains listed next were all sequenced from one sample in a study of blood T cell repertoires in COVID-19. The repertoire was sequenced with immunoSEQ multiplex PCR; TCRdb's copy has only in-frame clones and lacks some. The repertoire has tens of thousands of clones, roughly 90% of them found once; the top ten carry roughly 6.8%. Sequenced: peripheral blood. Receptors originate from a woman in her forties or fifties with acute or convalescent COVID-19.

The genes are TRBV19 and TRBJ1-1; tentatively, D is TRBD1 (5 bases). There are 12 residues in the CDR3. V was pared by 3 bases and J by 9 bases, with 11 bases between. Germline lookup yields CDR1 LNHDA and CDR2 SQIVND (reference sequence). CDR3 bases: TGTGCCAGTAGTATGGGACTCTCCCAAGCTTTCTTT. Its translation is CASSMGLSQAFF.

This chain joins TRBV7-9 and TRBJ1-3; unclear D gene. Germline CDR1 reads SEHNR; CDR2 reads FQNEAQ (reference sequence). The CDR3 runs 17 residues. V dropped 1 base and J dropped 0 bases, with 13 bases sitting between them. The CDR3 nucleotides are TGTGCCAGCAGCTTAGTACTCGGAGGGTACTCTGGAAACACCATATATTTT. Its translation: CASSLVLGGYSGNTIYF.

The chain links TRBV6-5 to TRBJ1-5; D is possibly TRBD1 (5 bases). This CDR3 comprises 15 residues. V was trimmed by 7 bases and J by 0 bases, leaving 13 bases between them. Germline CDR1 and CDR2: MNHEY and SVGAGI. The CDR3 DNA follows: TGTGCCAGCACTGGCAGGGTGAATAGCAATCAGCCCCAGCATTTT. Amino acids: CASTGRVNSNQPQHF.

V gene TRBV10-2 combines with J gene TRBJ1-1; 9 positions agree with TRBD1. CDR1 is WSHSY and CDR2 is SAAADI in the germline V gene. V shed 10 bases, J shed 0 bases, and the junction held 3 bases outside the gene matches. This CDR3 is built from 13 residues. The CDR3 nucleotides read TGCGCCATGGGACAGGGATTGAACACTGAAGCTTTCTTT. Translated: CAMGQGLNTEAFF.

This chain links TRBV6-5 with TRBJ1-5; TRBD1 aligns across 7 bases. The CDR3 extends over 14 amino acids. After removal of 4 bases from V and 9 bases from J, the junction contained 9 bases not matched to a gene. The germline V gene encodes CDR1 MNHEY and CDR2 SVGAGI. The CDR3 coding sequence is TGTGCCAGCAGTTCCTATACGACAGGGCGGCCCCAGCATTTT. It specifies CASSSYTTGRPQHF.

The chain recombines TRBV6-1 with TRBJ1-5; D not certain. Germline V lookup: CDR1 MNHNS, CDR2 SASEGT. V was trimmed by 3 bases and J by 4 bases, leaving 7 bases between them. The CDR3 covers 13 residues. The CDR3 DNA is TGTGCCAGCAGTGAGGACTGGAATCAGCCCCAGCATTTT. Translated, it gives CASSEDWNQPQHF.

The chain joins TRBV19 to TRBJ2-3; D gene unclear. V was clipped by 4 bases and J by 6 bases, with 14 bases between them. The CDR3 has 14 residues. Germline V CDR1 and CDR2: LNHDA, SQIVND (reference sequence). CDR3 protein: CASSTPPKRDTQYF. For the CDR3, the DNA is TGTGCCAGTAGTACGCCCCCAAAGAGGGATACGCAGTATTTT.

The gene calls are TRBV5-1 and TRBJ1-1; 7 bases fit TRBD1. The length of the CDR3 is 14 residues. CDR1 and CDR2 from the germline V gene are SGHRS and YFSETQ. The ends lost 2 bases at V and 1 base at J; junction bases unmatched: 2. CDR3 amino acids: CASSFNRGNTEAFF. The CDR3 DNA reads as TGCGCCAGCAGCTTCAACAGGGGGAACACTGAAGCTTTCTTT.

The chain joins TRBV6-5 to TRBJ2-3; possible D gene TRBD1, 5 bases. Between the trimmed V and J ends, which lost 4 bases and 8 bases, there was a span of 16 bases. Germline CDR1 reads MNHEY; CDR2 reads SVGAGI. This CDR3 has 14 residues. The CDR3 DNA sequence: TGTGCCAGCAGTTCCACAGGTGTCCCGGGTACGCAGTATTTT. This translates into CASSSTGVPGTQYF.

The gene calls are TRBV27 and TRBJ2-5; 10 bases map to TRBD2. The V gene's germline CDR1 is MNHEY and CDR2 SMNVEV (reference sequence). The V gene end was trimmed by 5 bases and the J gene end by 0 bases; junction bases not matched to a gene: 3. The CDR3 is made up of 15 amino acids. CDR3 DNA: TGTGCCAGCAGTAAACTAGCGGGGAACCAAGAGACCCAGTACTTC. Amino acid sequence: CASSKLAGNQETQYF.